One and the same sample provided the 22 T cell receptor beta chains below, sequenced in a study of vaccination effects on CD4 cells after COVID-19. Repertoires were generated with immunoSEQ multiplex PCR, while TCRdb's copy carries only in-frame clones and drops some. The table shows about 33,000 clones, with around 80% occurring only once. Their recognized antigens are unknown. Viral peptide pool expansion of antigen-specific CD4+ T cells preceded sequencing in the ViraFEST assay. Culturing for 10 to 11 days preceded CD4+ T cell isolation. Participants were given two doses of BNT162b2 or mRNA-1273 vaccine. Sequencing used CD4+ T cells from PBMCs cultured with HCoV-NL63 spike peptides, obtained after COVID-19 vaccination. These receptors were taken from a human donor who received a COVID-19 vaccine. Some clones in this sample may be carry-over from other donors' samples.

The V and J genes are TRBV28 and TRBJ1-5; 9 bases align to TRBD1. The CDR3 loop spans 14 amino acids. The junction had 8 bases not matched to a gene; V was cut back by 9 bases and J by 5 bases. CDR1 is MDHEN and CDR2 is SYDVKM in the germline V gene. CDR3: CASLPGQGYQPQHF. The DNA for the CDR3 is TGTGCCAGTCTCCCGGGACAGGGATATCAGCCCCAGCATTTT.

In nucleotides, the CDR3 is TGTGCCAGCAGTCGAACAGGGGAATTCGAGCAGTTCTTC. Translating gives CASSRTGEFEQFF. V and J are TRBV7-2 and TRBJ2-1; 7 nucleotides agree with TRBD1. Losses at the gene ends were 6 bases for V and 10 bases for J; bases not matched to a gene: 9. Germline lookup yields CDR1 SGHTA and CDR2 FQGNSA. The CDR3 spans 13 residues.

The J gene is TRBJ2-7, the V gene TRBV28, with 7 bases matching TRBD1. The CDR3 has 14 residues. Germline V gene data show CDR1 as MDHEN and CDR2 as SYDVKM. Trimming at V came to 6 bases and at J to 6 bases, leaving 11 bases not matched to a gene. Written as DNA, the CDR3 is TGTGCCAGCAGAAAACAGGGGAGAATCGGCGAGCAGTACGTC. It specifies CASRKQGRIGEQYV.

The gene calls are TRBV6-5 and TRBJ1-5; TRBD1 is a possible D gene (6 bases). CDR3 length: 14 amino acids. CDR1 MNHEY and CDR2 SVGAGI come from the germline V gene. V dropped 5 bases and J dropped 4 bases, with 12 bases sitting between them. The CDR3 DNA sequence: TGTGCCAGCAGTACCGGGACATTGAATCAGCCCCAGCATTTT. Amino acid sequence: CASSTGTLNQPQHF.

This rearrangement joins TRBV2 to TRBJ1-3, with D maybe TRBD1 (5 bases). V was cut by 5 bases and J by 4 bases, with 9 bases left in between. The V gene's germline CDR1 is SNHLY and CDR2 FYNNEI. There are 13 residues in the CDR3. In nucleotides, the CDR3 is TGTGCCAGCAGTTCAGGGATCGGAAACACCATATATTTT. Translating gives CASSSGIGNTIYF.

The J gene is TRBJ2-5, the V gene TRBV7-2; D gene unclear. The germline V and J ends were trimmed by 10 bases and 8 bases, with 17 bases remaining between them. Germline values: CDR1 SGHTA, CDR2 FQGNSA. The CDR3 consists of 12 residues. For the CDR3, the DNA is TGTGCCATTCTCCCCACCCCTGCAACCCAGTACTTC. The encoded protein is CAILPTPATQYF.

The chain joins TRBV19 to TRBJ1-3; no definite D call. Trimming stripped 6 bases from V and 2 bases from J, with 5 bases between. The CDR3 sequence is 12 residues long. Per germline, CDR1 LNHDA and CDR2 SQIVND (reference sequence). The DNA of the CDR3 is TGTGCCAGTAGATTCCCTGGAAACACCATATATTTT. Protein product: CASRFPGNTIYF.

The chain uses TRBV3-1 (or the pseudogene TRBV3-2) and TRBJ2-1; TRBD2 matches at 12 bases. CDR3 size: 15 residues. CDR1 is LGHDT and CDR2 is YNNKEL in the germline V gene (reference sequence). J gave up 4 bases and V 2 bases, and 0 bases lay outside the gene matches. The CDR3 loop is CASSQLAGGYNEQFF. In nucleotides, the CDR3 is TGTGCCAGCAGCCAACTAGCGGGGGGGTACAATGAGCAGTTCTTC.

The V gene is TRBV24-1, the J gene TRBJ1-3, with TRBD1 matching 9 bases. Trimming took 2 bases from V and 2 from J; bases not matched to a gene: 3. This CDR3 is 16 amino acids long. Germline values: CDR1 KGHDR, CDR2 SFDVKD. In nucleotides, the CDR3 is TGTGCCACCAGTGATTCCGACAGGGGGACTGGAAACACCATATATTTT. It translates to CATSDSDRGTGNTIYF.

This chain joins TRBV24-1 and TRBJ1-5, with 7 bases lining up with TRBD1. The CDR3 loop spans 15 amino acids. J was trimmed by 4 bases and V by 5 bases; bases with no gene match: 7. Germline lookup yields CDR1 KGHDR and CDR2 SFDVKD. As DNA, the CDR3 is TGTGCCACCAGTGCCCACGGGACAGAGAATCAGCCCCAGCATTTT. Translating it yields CATSAHGTENQPQHF.

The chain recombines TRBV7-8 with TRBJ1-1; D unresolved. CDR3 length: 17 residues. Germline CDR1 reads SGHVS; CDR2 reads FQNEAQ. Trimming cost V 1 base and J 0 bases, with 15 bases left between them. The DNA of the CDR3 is TGTGCCAGCAGCTTAGTGGGTGGGGTGGGCATGAACACTGAAGCTTTCTTT. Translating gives CASSLVGGVGMNTEAFF.

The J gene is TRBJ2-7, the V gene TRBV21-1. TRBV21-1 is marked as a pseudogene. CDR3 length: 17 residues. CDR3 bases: TGTGCCAGCAGCAAGGGAAGGAGCCAGGCCTTTTTGGGCGAGCAGTACGTC. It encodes CASSKGRSQAFLGEQYV.

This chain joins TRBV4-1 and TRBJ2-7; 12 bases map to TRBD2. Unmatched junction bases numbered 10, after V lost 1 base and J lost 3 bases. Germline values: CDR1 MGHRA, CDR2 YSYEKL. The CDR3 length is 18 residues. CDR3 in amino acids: CASSQVFLTSGSVYEQYF. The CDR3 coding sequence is TGCGCCAGCAGCCAAGTTTTCTTGACTAGCGGGAGCGTCTACGAGCAGTACTTC.

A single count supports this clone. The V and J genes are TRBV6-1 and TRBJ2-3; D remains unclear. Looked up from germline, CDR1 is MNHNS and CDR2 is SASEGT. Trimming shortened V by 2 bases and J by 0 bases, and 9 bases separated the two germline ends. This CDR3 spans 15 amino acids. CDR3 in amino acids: CASSEIKGSTDTQYF. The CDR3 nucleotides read TGTGCCAGCAGTGAAATTAAGGGTAGCACAGATACGCAGTATTTT.

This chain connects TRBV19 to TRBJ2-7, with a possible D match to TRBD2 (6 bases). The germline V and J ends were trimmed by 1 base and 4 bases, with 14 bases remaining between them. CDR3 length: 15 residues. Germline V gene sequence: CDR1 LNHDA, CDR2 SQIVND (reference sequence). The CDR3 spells CASSIAEAGRYEQYF. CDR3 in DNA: TGTGCCAGTAGTATAGCAGAGGCGGGACGTTACGAGCAGTACTTC.

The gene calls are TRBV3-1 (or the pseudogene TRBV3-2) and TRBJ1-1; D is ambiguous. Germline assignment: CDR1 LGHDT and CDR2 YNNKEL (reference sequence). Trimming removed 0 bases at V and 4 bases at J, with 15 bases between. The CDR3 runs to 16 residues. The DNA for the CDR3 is TGTGCCAGCAGCCAAGAGATGAGGCAGAGGCCCACTGAAGCTTTCTTT. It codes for CASSQEMRQRPTEAFF.

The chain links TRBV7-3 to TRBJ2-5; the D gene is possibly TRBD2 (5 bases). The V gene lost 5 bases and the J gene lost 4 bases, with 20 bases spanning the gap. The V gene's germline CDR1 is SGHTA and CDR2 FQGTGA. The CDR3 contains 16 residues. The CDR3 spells CASSPGVGQFSETQYF. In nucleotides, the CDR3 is TGTGCCAGCAGCCCCGGGGTAGGCCAATTTTCAGAGACCCAGTACTTC.

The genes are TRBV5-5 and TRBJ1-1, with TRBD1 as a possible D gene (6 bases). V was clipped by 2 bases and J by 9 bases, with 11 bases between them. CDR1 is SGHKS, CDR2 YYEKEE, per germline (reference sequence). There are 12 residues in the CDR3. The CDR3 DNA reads TGTGCCAGCAGCTTCCTGACAGGTCAAGCTTTCTTT. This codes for CASSFLTGQAFF.

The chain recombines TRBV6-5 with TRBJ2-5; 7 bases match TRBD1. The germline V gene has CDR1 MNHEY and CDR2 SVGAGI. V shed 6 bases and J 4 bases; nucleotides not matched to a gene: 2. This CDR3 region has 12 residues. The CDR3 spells CASRQGTETQYF. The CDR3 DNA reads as TGTGCCAGCAGACAGGGGACAGAGACCCAGTACTTC.

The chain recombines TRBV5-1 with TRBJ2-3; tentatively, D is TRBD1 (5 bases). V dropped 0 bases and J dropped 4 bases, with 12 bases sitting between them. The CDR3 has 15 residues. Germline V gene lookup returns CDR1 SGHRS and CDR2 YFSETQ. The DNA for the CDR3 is TGCGCCAGCAGCTTGGTTGGCCAGGGCGCAGATACGCAGTATTTT. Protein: CASSLVGQGADTQYF.

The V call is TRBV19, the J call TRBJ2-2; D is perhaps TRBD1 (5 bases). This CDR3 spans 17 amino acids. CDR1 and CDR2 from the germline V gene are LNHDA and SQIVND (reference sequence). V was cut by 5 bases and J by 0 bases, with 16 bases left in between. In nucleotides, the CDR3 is TGTGCCAGTAGTTCATTTCTTGTGACAGCGAACACCGGGGAGCTGTTTTTT. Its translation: CASSSFLVTANTGELFF.

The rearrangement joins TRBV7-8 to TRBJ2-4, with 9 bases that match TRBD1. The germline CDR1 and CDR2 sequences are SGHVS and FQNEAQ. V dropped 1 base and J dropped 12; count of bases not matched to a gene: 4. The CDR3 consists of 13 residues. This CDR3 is CASSLVDRGYQYF. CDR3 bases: TGTGCCAGCAGCTTAGTGGACAGGGGTTATCAGTACTTC.